This TCR beta chain was recovered during a study of cytomegalovirus exposure and HLA in healthy donors. Study-wide points: According to a later analysis, donors in an Asian-associated ancestry cluster reportedly had fewer N-insertions than the roughly 670-donor mean.

A note on this clone: The target antigen is unknown.

Both 60 Vbeta primers and 13 Jbeta primers went into the PCR. The protocol was immunoSEQ multiplex PCR, while the TCRdb copy is restricted to in-frame clones and leaves out a portion. This table has 210,000 or so clones, 80% to 90% appearing once. Per the germline V gene, CDR1 is SNHLY and CDR2 is FYNNEI. Losses at the gene ends were 3 bases for V and 2 bases for J; bases not matched to a gene: 12. This CDR3 has 17 residues. This clonotype originated in a man in his thirties or forties in good health and CMV-seronegative. The source material was PBMCs. The rearrangement uses TRBV2 and TRBJ1-2; 7 nucleotides agree with TRBD1. CDR3 sequence: CASSDDRVTNPNYGYTF. The CDR3 bases are TGTGCCAGCAGTGATGACAGGGTAACAAACCCGAACTATGGCTACACCTTC.